The clone carrying this TCR beta chain was detected many times. What it recognizes is unknown. The source of the sample is a study of blood T cells in healthy people across ages. Study-level findings and limits: Per-million-T-cell TCR beta diversity fell roughly linearly with age.

The second PCR ran roughly 6 to 11 cycles with a sample-barcoded 5' primer and J-beta primers. TCRdb processed the 5' RACE reads anew with MiXCR; each CDR3 protein has one entry. This table holds about 1.7 million distinct CDR3 sequences, under 30% found once. Trimming left V 7 bases short and J 0 bases short, with 14 bases between. CDR3 length: 16 residues. Per germline, CDR1 SGDLS and CDR2 YYNGEE. This clonotype was sampled from a woman aged 25 to 45 in good health. The specimen sequenced was blood. The chain combines TRBV9 with TRBJ2-6; tentatively, D is TRBD1 (5 bases). The CDR3 sequence is CASAAGSHSGANVLTF. Here the CDR3 DNA reads TGTGCCAGCGCGGCAGGGTCCCACTCTGGGGCCAACGTCCTGACTTTC.